This T cell receptor (beta chain) was captured by sequencing in a study of shared clonotypes between healthy human individuals. The repertoire was sequenced with immunoSEQ multiplex PCR; TCRdb's copy has only in-frame clones and lacks some. The top ten clones hold under 0.3% of a sample with roughly 810,000 clones, about 96% of them seen once. CD45RO negativity and positive selection for CCR7 defined naive CD8 cells, a population that excluded terminally differentiated effector memory CD45RA+ cells. This CDR3 is built from 18 residues. The V gene lost 0 bases and the J gene lost 2 bases, with 19 bases spanning the gap. The germline V gene has CDR1 LGHNA and CDR2 YSLEER.

This receptor was identified in a man aged 30-40 years in good health. Sequenced material: naive CD8+ T cells sorted from blood. The V and J genes are TRBV4-3 and TRBJ2-5, with D maybe TRBD2 (6 bases). The CDR3 coding sequence is TGCGCCAGCAGCCAAGAGGAGCCGGGGGTAGGGGAACAAGAGACCCAGTACTTC. It codes for CASSQEEPGVGEQETQYF.